One T cell receptor beta chain is described in this entry. Its antigen is as yet unknown. In the PCR, 60 Vbeta and 13 Jbeta primers were used. Sequencing used immunoSEQ multiplex PCR; TCRdb keeps in-frame clones, though not all of them. The sample yields around 150,000 clones, 75% to 80% seen once. Donors in the study were healthy people who gave bone marrow. These data are taken from a study of cytomegalovirus exposure and HLA in healthy donors. Study summary: Researchers previously reported finding more than 100 million unique TCR beta sequences from about 170 million T cells.

Study-wide points: About 87% or about 30% of the time was how often most TCR beta V segments were productive, according to an earlier analysis.

Germline V gene lookup returns CDR1 MNHEY and CDR2 SVGAGI. The V gene lost 7 bases and the J gene lost 9 bases, with 19 bases spanning the gap. This CDR3 is built from 14 residues. The source is a woman aged 45-59 years in good health and CMV-seropositive. Sequenced input: PBMCs. The chain is built from TRBV6-5 and TRBJ2-1; TRBD2 might be the D (7 bases). The CDR3 nucleotides are TGTGCCAGCATCAAGTGGGGGGAGGGGGGTGAGCAGTTCTTC. Its protein is CASIKWGEGGEQFF.